The 4 T cell receptor beta chains below all came from one sample that was sequenced in a study of chemoradiotherapy in HPV16-positive cancers. The repertoire was sequenced with immunoSEQ multiplex PCR; TCRdb's copy has only in-frame clones and lacks some. The sample has around 40,000 clones, more than 75% seen once. The sample here was blood, taken from a patient who underwent chemoradiotherapy. Receptors originate from a human donor with HPV-associated anogenital cancer.

The J gene is TRBJ1-4, the V gene TRBV7-9; 8 bases fit TRBD1. V was pared by 5 bases and J by 10 bases, with 9 bases of the junction left unmatched. The germline V gene has CDR1 SEHNR and CDR2 FQNEAQ (reference sequence). The CDR3 loop spans 14 amino acids. In DNA form, the CDR3 reads TGTGCCAGCAGCAAACGACAGGGGATGGGAAAACTGTTTTTT. Translation gives CASSKRQGMGKLFF.

The J gene is TRBJ2-3, the V gene TRBV9, with TRBD2 matching 8 bases. Germline V CDR1 and CDR2: SGDLS, YYNGEE. The trim removed 0 bases at V and 4 bases at J, leaving 4 bases unmatched. The CDR3 is 15 residues long. Written as DNA, the CDR3 is TGTGCCAGCAGCGTAGGTTCGCGGGGGGCAGATACGCAGTATTTT. It translates to CASSVGSRGADTQYF.

The chain combines TRBV11-2 with TRBJ2-7; TRBD1 is a possible D gene (5 bases). This CDR3 is built from 12 residues. The germline V gene has CDR1 SGHAT and CDR2 FQNNGV. Trimming cost V 5 bases and J 6 bases, with 11 bases left between them. CDR3 nucleotide sequence: TGTGCCAGCAGCCGTGGACATCTCGAGCAGTACTTC. Translating gives CASSRGHLEQYF.

The CDR3 reads CASSDTGGGEQYF. CDR3 sequence (DNA): TGTGCCAGCAGTGACACAGGGGGCGGCGAGCAGTACTTC. The rearrangement joins TRBV7-6 to TRBJ2-7; 9 nucleotides agree with TRBD1. Germline CDR1 is SGHVS and CDR2 is FNYEAQ. The V gene end was trimmed by 6 bases and the J gene end by 6 bases; junction bases not matched to a gene: 6. The CDR3 is made up of 13 amino acids.